These 8 T cell receptor beta chains share one sample of origin, sequenced in a study of cytomegalovirus exposure and HLA in healthy donors. TCRdb's copy holds only in-frame clones and misses some; the assay was immunoSEQ multiplex PCR. The profile shows fewer than 140,000 clones, 88% of them singletons. Sequencing was performed on PBMCs. These receptors came from a woman younger than 30 in good health and CMV-seropositive.

V usage is TRBV27 and J usage is TRBJ2-1, with 12 bases fitting TRBD2. The CDR3 spans 16 residues. Germline trimming cut 5 bases from V and 2 bases from J; bases unmatched to any gene: 4. In germline, CDR1 is MNHEY, CDR2 SMNVEV (reference sequence). CDR3 residues: CASSQLAGGPYNEQFF. CDR3 bases: TGTGCCAGCAGTCAACTAGCGGGGGGCCCCTACAATGAGCAGTTCTTC.

The chain combines TRBV23-1 with TRBJ1-5; 10 nucleotides align to TRBD1. TRBV23-1 is annotated as an ORF whose role is uncertain. This CDR3 has 13 amino acids. J lost 8 bases, V lost 4 bases, and 2 bases had no gene match. The CDR3 reads CASSPTGGEPQHF. CDR3 coding DNA: TGCGCCAGCAGTCCGACAGGGGGCGAGCCCCAGCATTTT.

The gene calls are TRBV4-1 and TRBJ1-3; D not certain. This CDR3 comprises 16 residues. The V and J ends lost 1 base and 0 bases respectively, with 10 bases between them. CDR1 MGHRA and CDR2 YSYEKL come from the germline V gene. The DNA for the CDR3 is TGCGCCAGCAGCCAAGCTAAAGCCTTCTCTGGAAACACCATATATTTT. Translated: CASSQAKAFSGNTIYF.

The chain employs TRBV6-4 and TRBJ2-3, with TRBD2 as a possible D gene (5 bases). CDR3 length: 13 amino acids. Trimming shortened V by 8 bases and J by 8 bases, and 17 bases separated the two germline ends. CDR1 MRHNA and CDR2 SNTAGT come from the germline V gene. CDR3 region: CASAAGSGGTQYF. The CDR3 nucleotides are TGTGCCAGCGCAGCAGGTTCCGGAGGTACGCAGTATTTT.

The rearrangement joins TRBV6-1 to TRBJ1-6, with TRBD1 matching over 7 bases. This CDR3 contains 14 residues. Looked up from germline, CDR1 is MNHNS and CDR2 is SASEGT. V trimming: 1 base; J trimming: 9 bases; junction bases outside the gene matches: 3. In DNA, the CDR3 is TGTGCCAGCAGTGAAGGGGGACAGTTTTCACCCCTCCACTTT. Its translation: CASSEGGQFSPLHF.

The V call is TRBV7-9, the J call TRBJ1-1; weak D call: TRBD1 (5 bases). This CDR3 is built from 14 residues. V lost 11 bases to trimming and J lost 0 bases, with 16 bases between them. The germline CDR1 and CDR2 sequences are SEHNR and FQNEAQ (reference sequence). In nucleotides, the CDR3 is TGTGCCGGGGTTGGGGGGGGTCTGAACACTGAAGCTTTCTTT. Amino acids: CAGVGGGLNTEAFF.

The chain joins TRBV7-9 to TRBJ2-3; 10 positions match TRBD2. CDR3 size: 19 residues. The V segment lost 2 bases and the J segment 4 bases; nucleotides outside the gene matches: 15. The germline CDR1 and CDR2 sequences are SEHNR and FQNEAQ (reference sequence). This CDR3 reads CASSLPGVAGGFVADTQYF. The CDR3 nucleotides read TGTGCCAGCAGCTTACCTGGGGTAGCGGGGGGCTTCGTCGCAGATACGCAGTATTTT.

V and J are TRBV28 and TRBJ1-1; 7 bases align to TRBD1. Trimming took 2 bases from V and 8 from J; bases not matched to a gene: 5. CDR1 is MDHEN, CDR2 SYDVKM, per germline. This CDR3 has 13 amino acids. The DNA for the CDR3 is TGTGCCAGCAGTTTAACCGGGACAGACGAAGCTTTCTTT. It specifies CASSLTGTDEAFF.